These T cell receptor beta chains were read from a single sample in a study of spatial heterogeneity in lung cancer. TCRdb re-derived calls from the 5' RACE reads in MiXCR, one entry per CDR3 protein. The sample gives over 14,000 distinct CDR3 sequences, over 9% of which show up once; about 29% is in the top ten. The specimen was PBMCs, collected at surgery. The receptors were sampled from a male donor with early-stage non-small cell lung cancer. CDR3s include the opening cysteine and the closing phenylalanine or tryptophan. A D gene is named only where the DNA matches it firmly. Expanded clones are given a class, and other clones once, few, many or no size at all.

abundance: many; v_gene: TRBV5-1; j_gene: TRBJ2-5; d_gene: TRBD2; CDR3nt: TGCGCCAGCAGCCCTGTTAGCGGGACCCCCCAAGAGACCCAGTACTTC; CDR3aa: CASSPVSGTPQETQYF
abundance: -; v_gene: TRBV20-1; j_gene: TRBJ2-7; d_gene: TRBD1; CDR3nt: TGCAGTGCTCAGGACAGGGGAGTCTACGAGCAGTACTTC; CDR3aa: CSAQDRGVYEQYF
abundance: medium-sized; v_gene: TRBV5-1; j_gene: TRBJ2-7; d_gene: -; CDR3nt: TGCGCCAGCAGCCGGGACACCAGCTCCTACGAGCAGTACTTC; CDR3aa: CASSRDTSSYEQYF
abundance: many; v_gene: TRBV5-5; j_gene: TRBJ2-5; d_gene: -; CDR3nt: TGTGCCAGCAGCTTGGAGGCCGGGGCCCGGGAGACCCAGTACTTC; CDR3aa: CASSLEAGARETQYF
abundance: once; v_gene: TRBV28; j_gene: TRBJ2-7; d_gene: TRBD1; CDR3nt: TGTGCCAGTTTCGGGACAGGGTCCTACGAGCAGTACTTC; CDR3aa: CASFGTGSYEQYF
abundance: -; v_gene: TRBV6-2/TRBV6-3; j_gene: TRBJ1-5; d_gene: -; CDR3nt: TGTGCCAGCAGCCAGGGGTTGGGCAATCAGCCCCAGCATTTT; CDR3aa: CASSQGLGNQPQHF
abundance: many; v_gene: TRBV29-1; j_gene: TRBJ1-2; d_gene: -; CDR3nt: TGCAGCGTTGAAGTCGGGCTTGGCTACACCTTC; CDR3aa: CSVEVGLGYTF
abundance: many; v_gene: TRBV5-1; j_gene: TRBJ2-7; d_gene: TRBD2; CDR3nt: TGCGCCAGCAGCTGGACTAGCGGGGGGGACTACGAGCAGTACTTC; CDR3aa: CASSWTSGGDYEQYF
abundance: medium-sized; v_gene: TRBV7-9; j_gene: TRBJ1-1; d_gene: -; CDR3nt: TGTGCCAGCGGTAGCCAGGGAGGCGCTGAAGCTTTCTTT; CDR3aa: CASGSQGGAEAFF
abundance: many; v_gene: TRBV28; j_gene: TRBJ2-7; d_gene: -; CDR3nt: TGTGCCAGCAGTCGGACCCTCCTAAGCTCCTACGAGCAGTACTTC; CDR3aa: CASSRTLLSSYEQYF
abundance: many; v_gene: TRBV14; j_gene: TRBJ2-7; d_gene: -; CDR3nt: TGTGCCAGCAGCCAAGGACAGAGCTCCTACGAGCAGTACTTC; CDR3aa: CASSQGQSSYEQYF
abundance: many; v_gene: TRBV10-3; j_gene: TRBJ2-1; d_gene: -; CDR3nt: TGTGCCATCAGACCTAGGGTAGGCGGATACAATGAGCAGTTCTTC; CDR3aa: CAIRPRVGGYNEQFF
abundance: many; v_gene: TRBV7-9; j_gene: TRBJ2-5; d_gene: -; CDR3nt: TGTGCCAGCAGCTTCGCCCAAGAGACCCAGTACTTC; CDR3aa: CASSFAQETQYF
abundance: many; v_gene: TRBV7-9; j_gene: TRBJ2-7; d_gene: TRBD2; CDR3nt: TGTGCCAGCAGCTTAAGAGTGGGGACTAGCGGGTACGAGCAGTACTTC; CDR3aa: CASSLRVGTSGYEQYF
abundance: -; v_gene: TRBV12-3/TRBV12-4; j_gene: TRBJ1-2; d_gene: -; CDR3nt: TGTGCCAGCAGTTTAGGGGGATCCACCTTC; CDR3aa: CASSLGGSTF
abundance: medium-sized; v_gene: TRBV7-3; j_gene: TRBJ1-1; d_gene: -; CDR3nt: TGTGCCAGCAGCCGCGGAACTACAGGCGCTGAAGCTTTCTTT; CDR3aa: CASSRGTTGAEAFF
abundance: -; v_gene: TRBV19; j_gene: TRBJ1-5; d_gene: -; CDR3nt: TGTGCCAGTAGTTCGGGAGCTGGTCAGCCCCAGCATTTT; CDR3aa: CASSSGAGQPQHF